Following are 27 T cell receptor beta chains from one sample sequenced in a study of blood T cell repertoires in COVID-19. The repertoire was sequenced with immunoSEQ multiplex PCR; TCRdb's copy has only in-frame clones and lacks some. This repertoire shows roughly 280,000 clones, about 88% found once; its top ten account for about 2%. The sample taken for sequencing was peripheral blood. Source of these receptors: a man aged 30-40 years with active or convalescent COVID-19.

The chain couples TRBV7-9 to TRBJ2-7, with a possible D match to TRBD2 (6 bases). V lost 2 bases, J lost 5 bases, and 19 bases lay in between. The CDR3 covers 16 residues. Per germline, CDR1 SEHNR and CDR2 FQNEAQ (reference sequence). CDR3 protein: CASSLLGGSGTDEQYF. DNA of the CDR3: TGTGCCAGCAGCTTACTTGGAGGGTCCGGGACCGACGAGCAGTACTTC.

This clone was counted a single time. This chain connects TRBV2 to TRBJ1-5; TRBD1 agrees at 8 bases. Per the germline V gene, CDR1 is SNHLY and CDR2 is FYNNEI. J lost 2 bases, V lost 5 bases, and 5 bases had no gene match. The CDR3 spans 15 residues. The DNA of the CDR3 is TGTGCCAGCAGTCCCGACAGGGGAGGCAATCAGCCCCAGCATTTT. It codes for CASSPDRGGNQPQHF.

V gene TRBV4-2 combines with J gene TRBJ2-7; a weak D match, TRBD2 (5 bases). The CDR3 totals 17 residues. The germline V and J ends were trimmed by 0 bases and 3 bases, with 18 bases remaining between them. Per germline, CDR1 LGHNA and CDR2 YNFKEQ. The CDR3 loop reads CASSQDSSNLAGYEQYF. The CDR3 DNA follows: TGTGCCAGCAGCCAAGATTCGAGTAACTTGGCGGGCTACGAGCAGTACTTC.

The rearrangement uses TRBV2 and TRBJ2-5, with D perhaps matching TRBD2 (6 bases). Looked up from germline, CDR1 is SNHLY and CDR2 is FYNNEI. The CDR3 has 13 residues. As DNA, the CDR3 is TGTGCTGTAAAAGCGGGTAATGAGGAGACCCAGTACTTC. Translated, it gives CAVKAGNEETQYF.

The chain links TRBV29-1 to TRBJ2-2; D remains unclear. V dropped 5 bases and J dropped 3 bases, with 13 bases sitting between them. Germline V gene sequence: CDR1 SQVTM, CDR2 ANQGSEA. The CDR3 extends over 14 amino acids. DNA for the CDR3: TGCAGCGTTTCCGGCGGAGACTACACCGGGGAGCTGTTTTTT. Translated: CSVSGGDYTGELFF.

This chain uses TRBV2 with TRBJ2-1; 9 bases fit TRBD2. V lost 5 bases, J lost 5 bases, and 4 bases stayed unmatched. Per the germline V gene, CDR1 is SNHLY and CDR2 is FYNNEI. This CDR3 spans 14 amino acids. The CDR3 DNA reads TGTGCCAGCAGTTTGCGGGGGGGAAACAATGAGCAGTTCTTC. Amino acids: CASSLRGGNNEQFF. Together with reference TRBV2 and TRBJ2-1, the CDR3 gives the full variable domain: EPEVTQTPSHQVTQMGQEVILRCVPISNHLYFYWYRQILGQKVEFLVSFYNNEISEKSEIFDDQFSVERPDGSNFTLKIRSTKLEDSAMYFCASSLRGGNNEQFFGPGTRLTVL.

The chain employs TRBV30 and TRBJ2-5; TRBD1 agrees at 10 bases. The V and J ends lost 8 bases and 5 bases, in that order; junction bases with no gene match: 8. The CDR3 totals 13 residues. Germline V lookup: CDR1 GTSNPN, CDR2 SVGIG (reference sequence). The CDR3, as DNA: TGTGCCCTCGACAGGGGGCCGGCGGAGACCCAGTACTTC. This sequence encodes CALDRGPAETQYF.

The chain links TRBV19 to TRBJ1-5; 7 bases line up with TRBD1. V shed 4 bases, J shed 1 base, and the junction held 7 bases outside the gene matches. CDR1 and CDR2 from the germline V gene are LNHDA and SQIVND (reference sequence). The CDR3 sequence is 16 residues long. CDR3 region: CASSTDRAWSNQPQHF. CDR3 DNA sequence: TGTGCCAGTAGTACAGACAGGGCTTGGAGCAATCAGCCCCAGCATTTT.

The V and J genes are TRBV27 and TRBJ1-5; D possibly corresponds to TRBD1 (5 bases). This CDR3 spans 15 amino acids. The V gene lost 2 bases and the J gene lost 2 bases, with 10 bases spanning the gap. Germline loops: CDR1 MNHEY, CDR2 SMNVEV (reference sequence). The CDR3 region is CASSLRGFGNQPQHF. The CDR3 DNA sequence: TGTGCCAGCAGTTTAAGGGGTTTCGGCAATCAGCCCCAGCATTTT.

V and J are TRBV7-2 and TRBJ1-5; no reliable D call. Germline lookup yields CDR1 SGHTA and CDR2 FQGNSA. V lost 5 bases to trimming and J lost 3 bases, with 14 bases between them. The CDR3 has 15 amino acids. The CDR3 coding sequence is TGTGCCAGCAGCGATCGTCCAGGAAACAATCAGCCCCAGCATTTT. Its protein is CASSDRPGNNQPQHF.

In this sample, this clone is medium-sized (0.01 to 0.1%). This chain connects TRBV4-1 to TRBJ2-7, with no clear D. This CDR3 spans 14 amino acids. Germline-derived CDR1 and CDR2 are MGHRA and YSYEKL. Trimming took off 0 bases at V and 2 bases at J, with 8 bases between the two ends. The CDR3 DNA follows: TGCGCCAGCAGCCAAGAAACAGAAGCCTACGAGCAGTACTTC. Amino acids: CASSQETEAYEQYF.

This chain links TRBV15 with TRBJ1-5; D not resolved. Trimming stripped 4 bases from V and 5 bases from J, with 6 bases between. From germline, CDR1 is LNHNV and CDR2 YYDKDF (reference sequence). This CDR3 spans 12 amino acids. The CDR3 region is CATSTPYQPQHF. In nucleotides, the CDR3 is TGTGCCACCAGCACCCCCTATCAGCCCCAGCATTTT.

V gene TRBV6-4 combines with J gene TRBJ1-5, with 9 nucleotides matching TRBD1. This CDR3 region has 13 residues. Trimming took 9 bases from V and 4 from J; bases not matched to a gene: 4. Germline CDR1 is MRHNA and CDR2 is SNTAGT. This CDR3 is CARTDRGNQPQHF. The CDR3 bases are TGTGCCAGGACGGACAGGGGAAATCAGCCCCAGCATTTT.

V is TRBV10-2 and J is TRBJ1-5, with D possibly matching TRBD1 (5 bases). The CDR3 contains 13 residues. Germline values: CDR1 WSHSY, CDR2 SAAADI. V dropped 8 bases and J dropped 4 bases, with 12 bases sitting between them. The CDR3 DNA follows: TGCGCCAGCGCCCAGACAGAGAATCAGCCCCAGCATTTT. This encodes CASAQTENQPQHF.

CDR3 in DNA: TGTGCCAGCAGCCAGCAACTAGCGGGGGGGTTTGGGTCCTACAATGAGCAGTTCTTC. Residues: CASSQQLAGGFGSYNEQFF. The chain combines TRBV7-2 with TRBJ2-1, with 13 positions matching TRBD2. The CDR3 has 19 amino acids. V trimming: 5 bases; J trimming: 1 base; junction bases outside the gene matches: 11. Germline loops: CDR1 SGHTA, CDR2 FQGNSA. Based on the CDR3 plus reference TRBV7-2 and TRBJ2-1, the full variable domain is GAGVSQSPSNKVTEKGKDVELRCDPISGHTALYWYRQSLGQGLEFLIYFQGNSAPDKSGLPSDRFSAERTGGSVSTLTIQRTQQEDSAVYLCASSQQLAGGFGSYNEQFFGPGTRLTVL.

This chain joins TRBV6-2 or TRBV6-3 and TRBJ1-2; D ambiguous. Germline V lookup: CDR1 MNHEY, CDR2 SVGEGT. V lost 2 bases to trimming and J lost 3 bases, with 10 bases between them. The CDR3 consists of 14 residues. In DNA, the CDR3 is TGTGCCAGCAGTTACGGCCGACGGGACTATGGCTACACCTTC. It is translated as CASSYGRRDYGYTF.

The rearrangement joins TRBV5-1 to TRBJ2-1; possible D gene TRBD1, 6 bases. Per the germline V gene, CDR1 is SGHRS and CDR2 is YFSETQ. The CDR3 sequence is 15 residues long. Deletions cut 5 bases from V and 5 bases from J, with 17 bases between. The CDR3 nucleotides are TGCGCCAGCAGAAACGGAGGACAGATAAACAATGAGCAGTTCTTC. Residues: CASRNGGQINNEQFF.

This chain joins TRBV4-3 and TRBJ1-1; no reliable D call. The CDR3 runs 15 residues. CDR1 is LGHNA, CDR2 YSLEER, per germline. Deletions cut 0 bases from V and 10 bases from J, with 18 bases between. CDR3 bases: TGCGCCAGCAGCCAAGAACTAGGAAAAATTGGCGGAGCTTTCTTT. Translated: CASSQELGKIGGAFF.

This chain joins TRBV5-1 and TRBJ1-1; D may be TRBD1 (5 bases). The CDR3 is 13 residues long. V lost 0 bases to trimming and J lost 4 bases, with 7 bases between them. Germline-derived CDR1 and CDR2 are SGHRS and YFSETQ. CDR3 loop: CASSLEGVTEAFF. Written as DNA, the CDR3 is TGCGCCAGCAGCTTGGAAGGGGTCACTGAAGCTTTCTTT.

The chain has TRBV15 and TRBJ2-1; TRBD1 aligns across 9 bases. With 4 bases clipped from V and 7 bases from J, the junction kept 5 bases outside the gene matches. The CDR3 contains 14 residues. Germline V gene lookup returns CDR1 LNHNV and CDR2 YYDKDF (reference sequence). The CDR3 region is CATSKTGGWNEQFF. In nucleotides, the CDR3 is TGTGCCACCAGCAAGACAGGGGGTTGGAATGAGCAGTTCTTC.

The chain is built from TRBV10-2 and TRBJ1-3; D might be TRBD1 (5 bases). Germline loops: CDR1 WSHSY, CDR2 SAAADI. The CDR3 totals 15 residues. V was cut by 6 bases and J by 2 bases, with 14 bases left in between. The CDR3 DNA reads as TGCGCCAGCAGCCTTGGGGGAGGGCCTGGAAACACCATATATTTT. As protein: CASSLGGGPGNTIYF.

For the CDR3, the DNA is TGTGCCAGTAGTATGCTGGCTTCCCAAGAGACCCAGTACTTC. Translated: CASSMLASQETQYF. This rearrangement joins TRBV19 to TRBJ2-5; unclear D gene. Between the trimmed V and J ends, which lost 3 bases and 1 base, there was a span of 9 bases. The CDR3 spans 14 residues. The V gene's germline CDR1 is LNHDA and CDR2 SQIVND (reference sequence).

The CDR3 nucleotides are TGTGCCAGCAGCGGACTGAAGTTTCGGGGGTTCCGAGTCCATGAGCAGTTCTTC. Amino acids: CASSGLKFRGFRVHEQFF. The rearrangement links TRBV5-6 to TRBJ2-1; perhaps TRBD2 as D (6 bases). The CDR3 consists of 18 residues. Germline values: CDR1 SGHDT, CDR2 YYEEEE. V was pared by 4 bases and J by 8 bases, with 28 bases between.

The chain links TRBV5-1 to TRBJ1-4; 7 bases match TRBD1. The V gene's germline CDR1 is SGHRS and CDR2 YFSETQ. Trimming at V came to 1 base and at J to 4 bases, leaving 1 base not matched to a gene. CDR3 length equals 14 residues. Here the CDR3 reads CASSLTGDNEKLFF. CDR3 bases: TGCGCCAGCAGCTTGACAGGGGATAATGAAAAACTGTTTTTT. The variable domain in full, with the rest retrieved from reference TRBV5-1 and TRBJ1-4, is KAGVTQTPRYLIKTRGQQVTLSCSPISGHRSVSWYQQTPGQGLQFLFEYFSETQRNKGNFPGRFSGRQFSNSRSEMNVSTLELGDSALYLCASSLTGDNEKLFFGSGTQLSVL.

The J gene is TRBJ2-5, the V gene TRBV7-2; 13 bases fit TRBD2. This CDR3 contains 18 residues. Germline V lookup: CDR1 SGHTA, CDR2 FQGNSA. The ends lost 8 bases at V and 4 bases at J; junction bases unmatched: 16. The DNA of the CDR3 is TGTGCCAGCTCTCGCGGACTTACTAGCGGGGGGGCACGAGAGACCCAGTACTTC. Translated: CASSRGLTSGGARETQYF.

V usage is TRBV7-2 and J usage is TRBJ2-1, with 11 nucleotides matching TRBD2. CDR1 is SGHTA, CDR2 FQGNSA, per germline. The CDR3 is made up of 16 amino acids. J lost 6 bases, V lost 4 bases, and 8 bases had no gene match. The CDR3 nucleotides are TGTGCCAGCAGCTGGGATAGCGGGGGGGCCTCCAATGAGCAGTTCTTC. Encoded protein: CASSWDSGGASNEQFF.

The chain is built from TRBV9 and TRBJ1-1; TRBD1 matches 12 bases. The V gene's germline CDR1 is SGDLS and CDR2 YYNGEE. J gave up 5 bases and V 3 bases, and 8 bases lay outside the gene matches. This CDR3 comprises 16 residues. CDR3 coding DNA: TGTGCCAGCAGCGAAGGGACAGGGGGCGGCATGACTGAAGCTTTCTTT. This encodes CASSEGTGGGMTEAFF.